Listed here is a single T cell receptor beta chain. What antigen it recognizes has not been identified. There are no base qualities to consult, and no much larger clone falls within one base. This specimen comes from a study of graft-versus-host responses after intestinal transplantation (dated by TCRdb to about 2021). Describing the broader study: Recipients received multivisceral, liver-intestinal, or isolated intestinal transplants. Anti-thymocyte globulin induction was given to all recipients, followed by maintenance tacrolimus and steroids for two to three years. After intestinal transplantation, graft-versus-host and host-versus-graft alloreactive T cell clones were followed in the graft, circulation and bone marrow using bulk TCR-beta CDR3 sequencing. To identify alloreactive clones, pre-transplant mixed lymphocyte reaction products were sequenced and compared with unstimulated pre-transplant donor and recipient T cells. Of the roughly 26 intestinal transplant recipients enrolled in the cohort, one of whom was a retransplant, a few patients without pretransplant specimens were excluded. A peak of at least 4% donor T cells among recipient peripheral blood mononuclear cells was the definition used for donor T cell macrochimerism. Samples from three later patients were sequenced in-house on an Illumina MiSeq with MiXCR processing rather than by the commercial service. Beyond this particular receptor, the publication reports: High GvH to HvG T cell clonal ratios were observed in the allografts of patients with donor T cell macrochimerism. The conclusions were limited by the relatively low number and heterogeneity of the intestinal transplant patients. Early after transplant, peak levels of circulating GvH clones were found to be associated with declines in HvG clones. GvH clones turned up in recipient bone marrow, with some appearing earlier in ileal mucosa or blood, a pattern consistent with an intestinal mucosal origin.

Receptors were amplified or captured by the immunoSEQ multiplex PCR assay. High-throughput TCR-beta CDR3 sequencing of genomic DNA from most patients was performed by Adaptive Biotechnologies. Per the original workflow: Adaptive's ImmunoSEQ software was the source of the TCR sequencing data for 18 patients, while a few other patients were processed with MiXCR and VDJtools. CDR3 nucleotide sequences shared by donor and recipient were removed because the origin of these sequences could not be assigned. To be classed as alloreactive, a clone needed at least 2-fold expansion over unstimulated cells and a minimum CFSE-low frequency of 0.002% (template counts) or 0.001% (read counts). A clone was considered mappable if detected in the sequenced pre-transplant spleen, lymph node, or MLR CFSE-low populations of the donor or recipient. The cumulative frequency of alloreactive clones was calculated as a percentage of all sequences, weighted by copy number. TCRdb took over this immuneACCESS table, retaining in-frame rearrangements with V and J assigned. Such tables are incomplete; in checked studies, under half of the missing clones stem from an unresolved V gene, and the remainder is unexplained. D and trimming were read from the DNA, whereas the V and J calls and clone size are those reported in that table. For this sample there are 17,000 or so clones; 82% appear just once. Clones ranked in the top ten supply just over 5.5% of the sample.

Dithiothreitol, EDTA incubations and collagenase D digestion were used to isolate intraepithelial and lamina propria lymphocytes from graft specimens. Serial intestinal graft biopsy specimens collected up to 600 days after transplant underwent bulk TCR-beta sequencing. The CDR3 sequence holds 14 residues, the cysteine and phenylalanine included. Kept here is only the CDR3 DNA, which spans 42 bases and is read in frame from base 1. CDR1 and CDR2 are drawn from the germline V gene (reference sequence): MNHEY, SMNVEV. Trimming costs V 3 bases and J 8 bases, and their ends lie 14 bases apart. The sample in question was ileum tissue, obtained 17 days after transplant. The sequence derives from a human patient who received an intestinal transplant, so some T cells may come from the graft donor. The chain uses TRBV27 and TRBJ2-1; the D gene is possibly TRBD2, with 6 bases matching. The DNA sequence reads TGTGCCAGCAGTTTCGGGGGAGGAGGTTATGAGCAGTTCTTC. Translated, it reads CASSFGGGGYEQFF.